The following is a T cell receptor (beta chain) sequence with its context. The junction departs from germline at one end; a sequencing error may be responsible. The entry originates in a study of blood T cell repertoires in COVID-19. Study context: There were acute and convalescent COVID-19 samples, and they came from the United States, Italy and Spain. The cDNA or gDNA used as material had been derived from T cells, B-cell-depleted T cells, or PBMCs.

Under the authors' procedure: For nucleated cells, counts were estimated from reference gene primer amplification. Libraries were prepared by immunoSEQ multiplex PCR; TCRdb keeps only in-frame clonotypes and omits some of them. D and trimming come from the DNA, and the V and J calls and clone size come from that table. The data hold some 240,000 clones, with 65% to 90% observed a single time. Germline V gene data show CDR1 as SSHAT and CDR2 as FNYEAQ (reference sequence). The length of the CDR3 is 13 residues. The TCR was taken from a middle-aged woman who had recovered from COVID-19. The sample consisted of peripheral blood. J is TRBJ1-1 and V is TRBV7-7; D might be TRBD1 (6 bases). In DNA form, the CDR3 reads TGTGCTAGCAGCTTACAGGGCGAAACTGAAGCTTTCTTT. Residues: CASSLQGETEAFF.